Below are 9 T cell receptor beta chains sequenced from a single sample in a study of blood T cells in healthy people across ages (dated by TCRdb to between 2015 and 2017). The library was prepared using 5' RACE. The reads were generated on an Illumina HiSeq 2500. The second PCR ran for roughly 7 to 11 cycles and used a J-beta primer mix along with a sample-barcoded 5' primer. TCRdb redid the processing of the public reads, applying fastp at Q25 and MiXCR, and retained in-frame beta chains. Rows matching on CDR3 protein sequence are summarized as one entry with the most common DNA and genes. For this sample the table gives around 1.5 million distinct CDR3 sequences, of which 35% to 45% were detected only once. The top ten constitute 7.9% of the sample. Specimen: blood. The receptor set was obtained from a woman under 30 in good health.

This clonotype was observed a few times. This sequence joins TRBV20-1 and TRBJ1-6; possibly TRBD1 for D (5 bases). Germline V gene lookup returns CDR1 DFQATT and CDR2 SNEGSKA (reference sequence). This CDR3 has 12 residues. Trimming removed 3 bases from V and 10 bases from J, with 10 bases in between. The CDR3 protein is CSASGGTSPLHF. CDR3 in DNA: TGCAGTGCTAGTGGGGGGACGTCACCCCTCCACTTT.

The chain employs TRBV6-5 and TRBJ2-1; 8 bases line up with TRBD2. This CDR3 has 18 residues. V lost 0 bases to trimming and J lost 4 bases; unmatched junction nucleotides: 11. Germline loops: CDR1 MNHEY, CDR2 SVGAGI. In nucleotides, the CDR3 is TGTGCCAGCAGTTACTCGGGTCGGGGGGGGCGAAGGTACAATGAGCAGTTCTTC. Translation: CASSYSGRGGRRYNEQFF.

This clonotype was seen a few times. The CDR3 sequence is CASSGGRITYEQYF. Here the CDR3 DNA reads TGTGCCAGCAGCGGAGGGCGGATAACCTACGAGCAGTACTTC. This rearrangement joins TRBV7-6 to TRBJ2-7, with D maybe TRBD2 (6 bases). Germline V CDR1 and CDR2: SGHVS, FNYEAQ. The V and J ends lost 5 bases and 2 bases respectively, with 13 bases between them. The CDR3 has 14 amino acids.

This chain links TRBV6-5 with TRBJ2-7; 7 bases map to TRBD2. V lost 0 bases, J lost 3 bases, and 11 bases stayed unmatched. Germline loops: CDR1 MNHEY, CDR2 SVGAGI. This CDR3 is built from 17 residues. CDR3 amino acids: CASSYSSRTRAYYEQYF. The CDR3 bases are TGTGCCAGCAGTTACTCCAGCCGGACTAGGGCCTACTACGAGCAGTACTTC.

This clonotype was recorded a few times. This chain links TRBV5-1 with TRBJ2-7; D not certain. The length of the CDR3 is 13 residues. Germline V gives CDR1 SGHRS, CDR2 YFSETQ. Deletions cut 4 bases from V and 7 bases from J, with 15 bases between. The CDR3 is CASSARNWDEQYF. CDR3 DNA sequence: TGCGCCAGCAGCGCTCGAAACTGGGATGAGCAGTACTTC.

The chain employs TRBV12-3 or TRBV12-4 and TRBJ1-5; D remains ambiguous. This CDR3 contains 16 residues. V shed 5 bases and J shed 7 bases, with 21 bases lying between them. Here the CDR3 reads CASSLENSFSPQPQHF. Here the CDR3 DNA reads TGTGCCAGCAGTCTAGAGAACTCATTCTCCCCCCAGCCCCAGCATTTT.

Turning to this clonotype: A much larger clone differs by one base, so this may be a read error. The chain combines TRBV3-1 with TRBJ1-2; D gene unclear. The CDR3 sequence is 15 residues long. Germline CDR1 LGHDT, CDR2 YNNKEL (reference sequence). CDR3 region: CASSQDGVTNYSYTF. CDR3 bases: TGTGCCAGCAGCCAAGATGGGGTTACTAACTATAGCTACACCTTC.

This chain connects TRBV6-1 to TRBJ2-1; TRBD1 might be the D (6 bases). CDR3 size: 17 residues. Germline CDR1 reads MNHNS; CDR2 reads SASEGT. V lost 7 bases and J 8 bases, leaving 27 bases between the germline ends. The CDR3: CASILGRGFGKLDEQFF. In DNA, the CDR3 is TGTGCCAGCATATTGGGCAGGGGTTTCGGCAAATTGGATGAGCAGTTCTTC.

The rearrangement joins TRBV12-3 or TRBV12-4 to TRBJ2-5; 7 bases are shared with TRBD1. The V and J ends lost 6 bases and 11 bases, in that order; junction bases with no gene match: 9. This CDR3 is 12 amino acids long. CDR3 in DNA: TGTGCCAGCAGCAAACAGGGGATGCAGCAGTACTTC. Translating it yields CASSKQGMQQYF.